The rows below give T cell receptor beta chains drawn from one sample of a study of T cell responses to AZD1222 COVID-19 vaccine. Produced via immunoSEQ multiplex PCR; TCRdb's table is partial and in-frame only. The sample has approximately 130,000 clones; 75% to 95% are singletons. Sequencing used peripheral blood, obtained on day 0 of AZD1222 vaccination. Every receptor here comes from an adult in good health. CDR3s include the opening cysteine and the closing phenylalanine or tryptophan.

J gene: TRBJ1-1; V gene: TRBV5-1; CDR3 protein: CASSLALIRTRVTEAFF
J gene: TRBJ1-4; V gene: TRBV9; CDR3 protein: CASRPTGGAGEKLFF
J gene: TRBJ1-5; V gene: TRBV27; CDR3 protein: CASSLTGFSNQPQHF
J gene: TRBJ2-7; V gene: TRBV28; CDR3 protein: CASNGDAYEQYF
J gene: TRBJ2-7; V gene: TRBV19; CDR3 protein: CASSPFRGSYEQYF
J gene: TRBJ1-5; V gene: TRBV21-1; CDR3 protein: CASSTGGQGWSNQPQHF
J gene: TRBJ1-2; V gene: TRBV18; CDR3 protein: CASSPGTGANYGYTF
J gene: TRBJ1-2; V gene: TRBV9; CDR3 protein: CASSVGGPGGDGYTF
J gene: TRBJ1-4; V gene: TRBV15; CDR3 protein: CATTRRGTNEKLFF
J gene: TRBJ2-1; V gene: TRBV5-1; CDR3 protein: CASSSIKGTGLRDEQFF
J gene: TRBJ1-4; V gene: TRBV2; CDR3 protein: CASSKDYEKLFF
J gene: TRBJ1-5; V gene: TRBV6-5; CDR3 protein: CATGWGQGSNQPQHF
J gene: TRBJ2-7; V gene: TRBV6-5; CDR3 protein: CASTGTSLSEQYF
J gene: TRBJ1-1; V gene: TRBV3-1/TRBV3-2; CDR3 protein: CASSQFFRQEAFF
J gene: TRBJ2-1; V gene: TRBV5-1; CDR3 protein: CASRGGTAYNEQFF
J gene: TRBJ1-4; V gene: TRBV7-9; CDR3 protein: CASSFPSTTNEKLFF
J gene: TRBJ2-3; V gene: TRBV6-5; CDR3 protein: CASSYLRSPRTDTQYF
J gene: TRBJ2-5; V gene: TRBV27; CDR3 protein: CASSLFGGLAFETQYF
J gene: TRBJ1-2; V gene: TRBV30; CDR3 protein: CAWGLGPYGYTF
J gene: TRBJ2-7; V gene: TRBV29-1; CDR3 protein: CSVADRGFDEQYF
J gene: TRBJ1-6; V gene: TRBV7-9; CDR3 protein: CASSGGDLGTYNSPLHF
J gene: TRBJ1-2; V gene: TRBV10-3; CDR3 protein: CAISDNSYGYTF
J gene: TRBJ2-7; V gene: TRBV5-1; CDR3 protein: CASSSGSFQAYEQYF
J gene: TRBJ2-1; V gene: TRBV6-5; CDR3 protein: CASSYSGGVNEQFF
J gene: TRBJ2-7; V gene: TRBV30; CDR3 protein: CAWSVGRESPYEQYF
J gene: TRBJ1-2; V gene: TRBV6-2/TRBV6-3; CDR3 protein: CASSYWGSHYGYTF
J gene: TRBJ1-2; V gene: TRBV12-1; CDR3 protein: CASSFGPPDRGALAGLNYGYTF
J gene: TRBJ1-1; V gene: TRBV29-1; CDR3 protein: CSVEVGRVTEAFF